The TCR beta chain under discussion was sequenced for a study of vaccination and CD4 T cells after COVID-19. The J segment lost 3 bases and the V segment lost 6 bases, leaving 9 bases of the junction unmatched. Germline-derived CDR1 and CDR2 are LNHDA and SQIVND (reference sequence). The CDR3 spans 15 residues. This sample's treatment: roughly 10-day PBMC culture with coronavirus spike peptide pools or control peptides (ViraFEST assay). With the Oncomine TCR Beta short-read assay, DNA from cultured CD4+ T cells was sequenced. TCRdb ran MiXCR on the PCR reads and lists one entry per CDR3 protein. The sample lists around 9,500 distinct CDR3 sequences, around half occurring once. As to this clonotype: As yet, its antigen is unknown.

The rearrangement joins TRBV19 to TRBJ1-2; 8 bases agree with TRBD1. Sequences were obtained from CD4+ T cells from blood, cultured in vitro. This TCR was recovered from a human donor who had recovered from COVID-19. The CDR3 reads CASSLSRGQDYGYTF. The DNA of the CDR3 is TGTGCCAGTAGCCTCAGTAGGGGACAGGACTATGGCTACACCTTC.